The rows below give T cell receptor beta chains drawn from one sample of a study of blood T cell repertoires in COVID-19. The method was immunoSEQ multiplex PCR; TCRdb's version includes in-frame clones alone and lacks a portion of them. The sample shows just over 75,000 clones, around 80% of them seen only once. The sample was peripheral blood. Receptors were obtained from a man in his sixties with active or convalescent COVID-19. Each CDR3 is given without its conserved first and last residue. The order of the fields is V gene, J gene, clone size, CDR3 protein. Some rows have no size entry. The others give once, few or many, or a class for an expanded clone.

>TRBV6-5|TRBJ1-1|NA
ASSWTGSTEAF
>TRBV6-5|TRBJ1-1|NA
ASLSRRDRVTEAF
>TRBV19|TRBJ1-1|NA
ASSIGDRLLNTEAF
>TRBV9|TRBJ1-1|NA
ASSSPGNTEAF
>TRBV6-2/TRBV6-3|TRBJ1-4|NA
ASSNLRDRGTTNEKLF
>TRBV7-9|TRBJ2-5|NA
ASSPLNRPGQGETQY
>TRBV6-5|TRBJ1-5|NA
ASRQSISNQPQH
>TRBV2|TRBJ1-3|NA
ASKGEGRGNTIY
>TRBV21-1|TRBJ1-3|NA
ASSKGDSGNTIY
>TRBV13|TRBJ2-5|few
ASSPPGQGQETQY
>TRBV5-5|TRBJ1-1|NA
ASSLNFRTGGLEAF
>TRBV27|TRBJ1-5|NA
ASSPGQDWDQPQH
>TRBV10-3|TRBJ1-1|few
AIRLDSRNTEAF
>TRBV2|TRBJ2-5|NA
ASSAFRGGGLQETQY
>TRBV9|TRBJ2-5|NA
ASSPRTSGGGTQY
>TRBV4-3|TRBJ2-3|NA
ASSQSPAAGVPDTQY
>TRBV15|TRBJ2-7|NA
ATSRETPLDEQY
>TRBV6-5|TRBJ1-2|NA
ASSYGPLANYGYT
>TRBV7-2|TRBJ1-6|NA
ASSLRREPLH
>TRBV20-1|TRBJ2-7|many
SASGVGEQY
>TRBV18|TRBJ1-4|NA
ASSPPGSFNEKLF
>TRBV7-2|TRBJ2-6|NA
ASSPPQGLMSGANVLT
>TRBV11-1|TRBJ1-1|few
ASSLWDRLTEAF
>TRBV7-3|TRBJ1-2|NA
ASSRPSRVDYGYT
>TRBV4-2|TRBJ1-2|NA
ASSQDRTRYGYT
>TRBV5-1|TRBJ2-7|few
ASSLLLAGGFPTYEQY
>TRBV19|TRBJ1-2|NA
ASSSRVGGYT
>TRBV12-3/TRBV12-4|TRBJ1-1|few
ASRTTPMKAF
>TRBV24-1|TRBJ2-5|NA
ATSDRDRGAQY
>TRBV6-2/TRBV6-3|TRBJ1-1|NA
ASSLISNTEAF
>TRBV27|TRBJ1-1|NA
ASRAGQGYTEAF
>TRBV24-1|TRBJ2-3|NA
ATSAGGGTDTQY
>TRBV3-1/TRBV3-2|TRBJ1-5|NA
ASSPRDRGQPQH
>TRBV11-3|TRBJ2-1|few
ASSLGGSRGGAEQF
>TRBV2|TRBJ2-4|NA
ASMTPGTGNIQY
>TRBV7-2|TRBJ1-4|NA
ASSLGGTVAEKLF
>TRBV11-3|TRBJ2-3|NA
ASSPPGGDTQY
>TRBV19|TRBJ2-2|once
ATSGGGGNTGELF
>TRBV30|TRBJ1-1|NA
AWSIYRVRPEAF
>TRBV19|TRBJ1-1|NA
ASTTLHDSNTEAF
>TRBV10-3|TRBJ1-5|NA
AISGQQDQPQH
>TRBV2|TRBJ2-7|NA
ASSVSTAVVEQY
>TRBV5-1|TRBJ2-1|NA
ASSLNPEEQF
>TRBV6-1|TRBJ2-7|NA
ASSENFRGELYEQY
>TRBV4-3|TRBJ2-2|NA
ASSQVAGSNTGELF
>TRBV29-1|TRBJ2-5|NA
SVAPARGETQY
>TRBV9|TRBJ1-2|NA
ASSVAPTQREGYT
>TRBV7-3|TRBJ2-3|NA
ASSPQGSTDTQY
>TRBV29-1|TRBJ2-5|NA
SVERLAGGLGATQY
>TRBV7-9|TRBJ2-3|NA
ASSQTRGEYTDTQY
>TRBV18|TRBJ1-1|few
ASSPKTGGTEAF
>TRBV4-1|TRBJ2-2|NA
ASSRNSGSNTGELF
>TRBV7-9|TRBJ1-2|few
ASSQGTGTDGYT
>TRBV30|TRBJ1-2|NA
AWSQGSIYGYT
>TRBV7-2|TRBJ1-5|few
ASSLNDRVGQPQH
>TRBV2|TRBJ2-4|NA
ASRGQGRDIQY